These 20 T cell receptor beta chains share one sample of origin, sequenced in a study of PD-L1 blockade in urothelial cancer. The data were produced by immunoSEQ multiplex PCR, yet TCRdb's version contains in-frame clones alone and is incomplete. Here the sample spans 80,000 to 130,000 clones, roughly nine tenths being singletons. The source was PBMCs, collected around atezolizumab (anti-PD-L1) treatment. These receptors were taken from a woman of 80 years or more with urothelial cancer.

This chain joins TRBV28 and TRBJ2-2, with 7 bases aligning to TRBD1. The CDR3 extends over 14 amino acids. After removal of 8 bases from V and 9 bases from J, the junction contained 12 bases not matched to a gene. The germline CDR1 and CDR2 sequences are MDHEN and SYDVKM. In DNA, the CDR3 is TGTGCCAGCTCCCCCGGGGACAGAAACCGGGAGCTGTTTTTT. It yields the protein CASSPGDRNRELFF.

This clone was found a few times. V gene TRBV13 combines with J gene TRBJ2-1; D gene uncertain. Trimming left V 1 base short and J 6 bases short, with 7 bases between. Looked up from germline, CDR1 is PRHDT and CDR2 is FYEKMQ (reference sequence). The CDR3 covers 13 residues. The CDR3 region is CASSLALINEQFF. CDR3 bases: TGTGCCAGCAGCTTAGCACTGATCAATGAGCAGTTCTTC.

Concerning this clone itself: At the DNA level, this CDR3 is encoded by other sequences in the same sample as well. CDR3: CASSLAGGNEQFF. CDR3 bases: TGTGCCAGCAGCTTGGCAGGGGGTAATGAGCAGTTCTTC. V usage is TRBV5-4 and J usage is TRBJ2-1; 7 bases fit TRBD1. J lost 7 bases, V lost 0 bases, and 1 base had no gene match. The CDR3 spans 13 residues. Germline V gene lookup returns CDR1 SGHNT and CDR2 YYREEE (reference sequence).

The CDR3 DNA is TGTGCCAGCACCCAGGGAGCGGGAGGCACAGATACGCAGTATTTT. It codes for CASTQGAGGTDTQYF. The V gene is TRBV6-1, the J gene TRBJ2-3; the match to TRBD2 covers 8 bases. The length of the CDR3 is 15 residues. The trim removed 7 bases at V and 1 base at J, leaving 7 bases unmatched. CDR1 MNHNS and CDR2 SASEGT come from the germline V gene.

The chain links TRBV15 to TRBJ2-5; TRBD2 aligns across 7 bases. Trimming removed 1 base from V and 5 bases from J; junction bases left unmatched: 1. Germline loops: CDR1 LNHNV, CDR2 YYDKDF (reference sequence). There are 13 residues in the CDR3. This CDR3 is CATSRVGGETQYF. DNA of the CDR3: TGTGCCACCAGCAGAGTGGGGGGGGAGACCCAGTACTTC.

The chain couples TRBV28 to TRBJ2-7; D uncertain. Germline V gene sequence: CDR1 MDHEN, CDR2 SYDVKM. V gave up 8 bases and J gave up 3 bases, with 14 bases separating them. The CDR3 consists of 13 residues. Here the CDR3 DNA reads TGTGCCAGCTTAAATATGGGCAGCTACGAGCAGTACTTC. Amino acids: CASLNMGSYEQYF.

The rearrangement links TRBV10-3 to TRBJ1-1; D uncertain. V dropped 3 bases and J dropped 5 bases, with 16 bases sitting between them. Germline lookup yields CDR1 ENHRY and CDR2 SYGVKD. The CDR3 sequence is 15 residues long. CDR3 nucleotides: TGTGCCATCAGTGAAAATCTGGGCAGTGGGACTGAAGCTTTCTTT. Encoded protein: CAISENLGSGTEAFF.

This clone was seen just once. V and J are TRBV12-5 and TRBJ1-1, with D possibly matching TRBD1 (5 bases). CDR1 is LGHNT and CDR2 is FRNRAP in the germline V gene. The CDR3 has 14 residues. V gave up 8 bases and J gave up 2 bases, with 15 bases separating them. In DNA form, the CDR3 reads TGTGCTAGTACAAAAGACAGCTTTAACACTGAAGCTTTCTTT. It translates to CASTKDSFNTEAFF.

The rearrangement uses TRBV28 and TRBJ2-5; a possible D gene is TRBD1 (5 bases). This CDR3 is built from 13 residues. Between the trimmed V and J ends, which lost 5 bases and 1 base, there was a span of 8 bases. Germline V CDR1 and CDR2: MDHEN, SYDVKM. CDR3: CASSVDIQETQYF. The CDR3, as DNA: TGTGCCAGCAGTGTGGACATCCAAGAGACCCAGTACTTC.

The chain joins TRBV29-1 to TRBJ1-1; a possible D gene is TRBD1 (6 bases). Germline assignment: CDR1 SQVTM and CDR2 ANQGSEA. The V end lost 7 bases, the J end lost 4 bases, and 16 bases lay between the germline ends. The CDR3 is 13 residues long. For the CDR3, the DNA is TGCAGCGCTACCGGGACATTGGGCACTGAAGCTTTCTTT. Translating gives CSATGTLGTEAFF.

This chain uses TRBV9 with TRBJ1-3, with D unclear. The germline gives CDR1 SGDLS, CDR2 YYNGEE. Trimming shortened V by 3 bases and J by 4 bases, and 11 bases separated the two germline ends. The CDR3 contains 14 residues. The CDR3: CASSGAPKGNTIYF. DNA for the CDR3: TGTGCCAGCAGCGGAGCGCCAAAGGGAAACACCATATATTTT.

The V call is TRBV19, the J call TRBJ2-3; TRBD1 is a possible D gene (5 bases). V shed 5 bases and J shed 0 bases, with 12 bases lying between them. The CDR3 extends over 15 amino acids. Per the germline V gene, CDR1 is LNHDA and CDR2 is SQIVND (reference sequence). Here the CDR3 DNA reads TGTGCCAGTAGTGCCTCTTGGGGCAGCACAGATACGCAGTATTTT. Translating gives CASSASWGSTDTQYF.

J is TRBJ2-2 and V is TRBV28, with D unclear. This CDR3 region has 13 residues. Per the germline V gene, CDR1 is MDHEN and CDR2 is SYDVKM. Trimming took 6 bases from V and 4 from J, leaving 9 bases between them. The CDR3 spells CASRPRVTGELFF. The CDR3, as DNA: TGTGCCAGCAGACCTCGGGTCACCGGGGAGCTGTTTTTT. Supplemented by reference TRBV28 and TRBJ2-2, the full variable domain reads DVKVTQSSRYLVKRTGEKVFLECVQDMDHENMFWYRQDPGLGLRLIYFSYDVKMKEKGDIPEGYSVSREKKERFSLILESASTNQTSMYLCASRPRVTGELFFGEGSRLTVL.

This clone was seen only a few times. The chain employs TRBV7-4 and TRBJ2-7; maybe TRBD1 (6 bases). Germline loops: CDR1 SGHVT, CDR2 SQSDAQ. V dropped 1 base and J dropped 3 bases, with 13 bases sitting between them. This CDR3 comprises 15 residues. The CDR3 is CASSLGGQPLYEQYF. In DNA, the CDR3 is TGTGCCAGCAGCTTAGGGGGACAACCTCTCTACGAGCAGTACTTC.

The rearrangement joins TRBV28 to TRBJ1-2; 9 bases are shared with TRBD1. V was pared by 6 bases and J by 8 bases, with 4 bases of the junction left unmatched. Germline V gene lookup returns CDR1 MDHEN and CDR2 SYDVKM. The CDR3 consists of 12 residues. The DNA of the CDR3 is TGTGCCAGCAGCACAGGGGGCTCCGGCTACACCTTC. Amino acids: CASSTGGSGYTF.

The V gene is TRBV7-8, the J gene TRBJ1-2; TRBD1 matches 10 bases. This CDR3 spans 16 amino acids. Trimming cost V 2 bases and J 5 bases; bases outside gene matches: 8. CDR1 and CDR2 (germline): SGHVS, FQNEAQ. This CDR3 reads CASSLPRQGASYGYTF. CDR3 DNA sequence: TGTGCCAGCAGCTTACCCAGACAGGGGGCGAGTTATGGCTACACCTTC.

The chain joins TRBV2 to TRBJ1-5, with D perhaps TRBD1 (6 bases). V lost 5 bases and J 5 bases, leaving 7 bases between the germline ends. Germline CDR1 is SNHLY and CDR2 is FYNNEI. This CDR3 is 12 amino acids long. CDR3 sequence (DNA): TGTGCCAGCAGTTGGACAGATCAGCCCCAGCATTTT. It is translated as CASSWTDQPQHF.

The chain carries TRBV18 and TRBJ1-1, with 7 bases fitting TRBD1. Looked up from germline, CDR1 is KGHSH and CDR2 is LQKENI. The CDR3 has 16 residues. V was pared by 3 bases and J by 3 bases, with 10 bases of the junction left unmatched. The DNA for the CDR3 is TGTGCCAGCTCACCCTTGACAGGGATGCGGGACACTGAAGCTTTCTTT. Its protein product is CASSPLTGMRDTEAFF.

The CDR3 DNA is TGTGCCAGCTCACCCACTAGCGGGAGGGGTGAGCAGTTCTTC. Translation: CASSPTSGRGEQFF. The chain is built from TRBV18 and TRBJ2-1; 13 nucleotides match TRBD2. Trimming cost V 3 bases and J 9 bases; bases outside gene matches: 2. Per the germline V gene, CDR1 is KGHSH and CDR2 is LQKENI. This CDR3 is built from 14 residues.

V is TRBV19 and J is TRBJ1-5, with 10 bases that match TRBD1. CDR3 length equals 16 residues. V shed 3 bases, J shed 4 bases, and the junction held 6 bases outside the gene matches. From germline, CDR1 is LNHDA and CDR2 SQIVND (reference sequence). CDR3 protein: CASSISTGGKNQPQHF. The CDR3, as DNA: TGTGCCAGTAGTATCTCGACAGGGGGCAAGAATCAGCCCCAGCATTTT.